The 32 T cell receptor beta chains below all came from one sample that was sequenced in a study of T cells in localized non-small cell lung cancer. Only in-frame clones appear in the TCRdb table, and some are missing; sequencing was by immunoSEQ multiplex PCR. This sample has some 29,000 clones, with 85% to 90% found just once. The material was peripheral blood, obtained before any cancer treatment. These receptors were taken from a woman aged 18-50 years with stage I lung adenocarcinoma.

The chain joins TRBV5-1 to TRBJ1-1, with 8 bases identical to TRBD1. CDR1 is SGHRS, CDR2 YFSETQ, per germline. The CDR3 covers 14 residues. V shed 1 base, J shed 5 bases, and the junction held 4 bases outside the gene matches. CDR3 nucleotide sequence: TGCGCCAGCAGCTTGACAGGGGGGAGTACTGAAGCTTTCTTT. Its translation is CASSLTGGSTEAFF.

Concerning this clone itself: Relative to the germline gene, one junction end is altered; a read error may explain this. The rearrangement uses TRBV7-8 and TRBJ2-7, with 9 positions matching TRBD2. The CDR3 covers 16 residues. Germline V gene data show CDR1 as SGHVS and CDR2 as FQNEAQ. The CDR3 sequence is CASNLEASGRRYEQYF. DNA for the CDR3: TGTGCCAGCAACTTAGAAGCGAGCGGGAGGAGGTACGAGCAGTACTTC.

The CDR3 DNA follows: TGCGCCAGCAGCCAAGTTGGTCCTCAGCCCCAGCATTTT. Translated, it gives CASSQVGPQPQHF. J is TRBJ1-5 and V is TRBV4-1; no reliable D call. In germline, CDR1 is MGHRA, CDR2 YSYEKL. The CDR3 covers 13 residues. The V gene lost 1 base and the J gene lost 6 bases, with 7 bases spanning the gap.

The rearrangement uses TRBV7-3 and TRBJ2-1, with D perhaps TRBD1 or TRBD2 (6 bases each). Trimming cost V 4 bases and J 5 bases, with 15 bases left between them. The V gene's germline CDR1 is SGHTA and CDR2 FQGTGA. CDR3 length: 15 amino acids. For the CDR3, the DNA is TGTGCCAGCAGCTCCGGTCCGGGGGCGAACAATGAGCAGTTCTTC. The encoded protein is CASSSGPGANNEQFF.

The chain is built from TRBV27 and TRBJ2-7; TRBD1 agrees at 11 bases. V lost 6 bases, J lost 2 bases, and 12 bases stayed unmatched. The CDR3 runs to 17 residues. Germline V gene lookup returns CDR1 MNHEY and CDR2 SMNVEV (reference sequence). For the CDR3, the DNA is TGTGCCAGCAGGCGAAACGGACAGGGGGCCTCCCCCTACGAGCAGTACTTC. Amino acid sequence: CASRRNGQGASPYEQYF.

The chain combines TRBV18 with TRBJ1-1; D not resolved. The V end lost 3 bases, the J end lost 1 base, and 12 bases lay between the germline ends. This CDR3 has 15 residues. CDR1 is KGHSH and CDR2 is LQKENI in the germline V gene. DNA for the CDR3: TGTGCCAGCTCACCGACCCTCCAAGGGAACACTGAAGCTTTCTTT. The encoded protein is CASSPTLQGNTEAFF.

The chain combines TRBV7-8 with TRBJ1-1; D might be TRBD1 (5 bases). V was shortened by 1 base and J by 4 bases, with 13 bases between the two germline ends. The CDR3 is 15 residues long. The V gene's germline CDR1 is SGHVS and CDR2 FQNEAQ. The chain's CDR3 is CASSLGAGLGTEAFF. The CDR3 DNA is TGTGCCAGCAGCTTAGGAGCAGGGCTCGGCACTGAAGCTTTCTTT.

The chain couples TRBV7-9 to TRBJ2-3; 8 bases match TRBD2. J lost 2 bases, V lost 1 base, and 8 bases had no gene match. There are 17 residues in the CDR3. CDR1 is SEHNR, CDR2 FQNEAQ, per germline (reference sequence). The CDR3 DNA follows: TGTGCCAGCAGCTTAGGGGTCCTAGCGGGTCCCACAGATACGCAGTATTTT. Residues: CASSLGVLAGPTDTQYF.

The J gene is TRBJ2-2, the V gene TRBV10-3, with TRBD1 matching 7 bases. Looked up from germline, CDR1 is ENHRY and CDR2 is SYGVKD. This CDR3 has 14 amino acids. Germline trimming cut 8 bases from V and 5 bases from J; bases unmatched to any gene: 8. The CDR3 spells CAIQGDISTGELFF. Here the CDR3 DNA reads TGTGCCATCCAGGGGGACATTTCGACCGGGGAGCTGTTTTTT.

The chain joins TRBV28 to TRBJ1-2; tentative D call: TRBD1 (6 bases). The ends were cut back, 6 bases at V and 5 bases at J, with 16 bases in the middle. CDR3 length equals 14 residues. From germline, CDR1 is MDHEN and CDR2 SYDVKM. The CDR3 loop is CASRRSAGAYGYTF. The CDR3, as DNA: TGTGCCAGCAGACGTAGCGCGGGGGCTTATGGCTACACCTTC.

J is TRBJ1-1 and V is TRBV2; D is uncertain. This CDR3 has 14 residues. V gave up 2 bases and J gave up 4 bases, with 11 bases separating them. Germline CDR1 reads SNHLY; CDR2 reads FYNNEI. The CDR3, as DNA: TGTGCCAGCAGTGAATCCCTTGGGATCACTGAAGCTTTCTTT. Protein product: CASSESLGITEAFF.

This clone was seen once. The CDR3 coding sequence is TGTGCCAGCAGCTTTGGCCGAAGGGCAGGGGAGGGCATTCAGTACTTC. Protein product: CASSFGRRAGEGIQYF. The rearrangement joins TRBV7-2 to TRBJ2-4, with a tentative D call TRBD2 (7 bases). CDR3 size: 16 residues. Germline CDR1 and CDR2: SGHTA and FQGNSA. V lost 3 bases and J lost 9, with 21 bases in between.

CDR3 loop: CASSLGGVYEQYF. Here the CDR3 DNA reads TGTGCCAGCAGTCTAGGAGGAGTCTACGAGCAGTACTTC. The V and J genes are TRBV27 and TRBJ2-7; D is possibly TRBD2 (5 bases). The germline CDR1 and CDR2 sequences are MNHEY and SMNVEV (reference sequence). This CDR3 has 13 residues. Trimming removed 5 bases at V and 3 bases at J, with 11 bases between.

The V gene is TRBV7-2, the J gene TRBJ2-6; D is unclear. The CDR3 runs to 17 residues. The germline gives CDR1 SGHTA, CDR2 FQGNSA. With 1 base removed from V and 1 base from J, the gap between germline ends came to 11 bases. The DNA for the CDR3 is TGTGCCAGCAGCTTAGTAGGCAGCGTATCTGGGGCCAACGTCCTGACTTTC. It codes for CASSLVGSVSGANVLTF.

The table lists this clone with a count of one. The genes are TRBV7-8 and TRBJ2-3; D assignment may be TRBD1 or TRBD2 (5 bases each). In germline, CDR1 is SGHVS, CDR2 FQNEAQ. This CDR3 has 17 amino acids. V lost 0 bases and J 6 bases, leaving 19 bases between the germline ends. The CDR3 DNA follows: TGTGCCAGCAGCTTAGCCCAAGGGGAGTCAACCGTTGATACGCAGTATTTT. It specifies CASSLAQGESTVDTQYF.

V usage is TRBV6-1 and J usage is TRBJ1-2; D not certain. The ends were cut back, 5 bases at V and 2 bases at J, with 9 bases in the middle. The germline V gene encodes CDR1 MNHNS and CDR2 SASEGT. CDR3 length equals 13 residues. CDR3 bases: TGTGCCAGCAGTATGGGTCCGAACTATGGCTACACCTTC. Its translation: CASSMGPNYGYTF.

CDR3 nucleotide sequence: TGTGCCAGCAGCCCTGGGACTAGCGGGTTCCAAGAGACCCAGTACTTC. It codes for CASSPGTSGFQETQYF. V usage is TRBV7-2 and J usage is TRBJ2-5; 12 nucleotides align to TRBD2. V shed 5 bases and J 1 base; nucleotides not matched to a gene: 5. Germline loops: CDR1 SGHTA, CDR2 FQGNSA. The CDR3 consists of 16 residues.

This clone was counted a few times. The chain combines TRBV5-1 with TRBJ2-1, with TRBD1 as a possible D gene (5 bases). The CDR3 extends over 14 amino acids. V was clipped by 3 bases and J by 7 bases, with 14 bases between them. Germline values: CDR1 SGHRS, CDR2 YFSETQ. The CDR3 region is CASSYQGSENEQFF. In DNA, the CDR3 is TGCGCCAGCAGCTATCAGGGTTCCGAGAATGAGCAGTTCTTC.

The chain employs TRBV7-3 and TRBJ2-3; TRBD2 aligns across 8 bases. The CDR3 totals 15 residues. Losses at the gene ends were 4 bases for V and 2 bases for J; bases not matched to a gene: 5. CDR1 is SGHTA, CDR2 FQGTGA, per germline. CDR3 in amino acids: CASSSGGRTTDTQYF. The DNA for the CDR3 is TGTGCCAGCAGCTCTGGCGGGAGGACCACAGATACGCAGTATTTT.

V is TRBV2 and J is TRBJ2-7, with 9 bases aligning to TRBD2. The V gene end was trimmed by 8 bases and the J gene end by 2 bases; junction bases not matched to a gene: 10. Germline loops: CDR1 SNHLY, CDR2 FYNNEI. The CDR3 runs 15 residues. This chain's CDR3 is CASGTSLGKAYEQYF. In DNA, the CDR3 is TGTGCCAGCGGGACTAGCCTGGGGAAGGCCTACGAGCAGTACTTC.

The V gene is TRBV27, the J gene TRBJ1-1, with D possibly matching TRBD1 (6 bases). V shed 6 bases and J shed 1 base, with 18 bases lying between them. CDR3 size: 16 residues. Germline values: CDR1 MNHEY, CDR2 SMNVEV (reference sequence). In DNA form, the CDR3 reads TGTGCCAGCAGCAACAGGGAGGGGGTGTGGAACACTGAAGCTTTCTTT. This encodes CASSNREGVWNTEAFF.

The chain has TRBV19 and TRBJ2-3, with 13 nucleotides matching TRBD2. V gave up 5 bases and J gave up 3 bases; unmatched junction bases: 8. Per the germline V gene, CDR1 is LNHDA and CDR2 is SQIVND (reference sequence). This CDR3 comprises 17 residues. CDR3 residues: CASSFRTSGSGTDTQYF. CDR3 DNA sequence: TGTGCCAGTAGTTTCCGGACTAGCGGGAGTGGGACAGATACGCAGTATTTT.

V is TRBV6-5 and J is TRBJ1-1, with D possibly matching TRBD1 (6 bases). Trimming stripped 0 bases from V and 11 bases from J, with 10 bases between. The CDR3 sequence is 12 residues long. CDR1 and CDR2 from the germline V gene are MNHEY and SVGAGI. The CDR3 sequence is CASSYSQGTAFF. Written as DNA, the CDR3 is TGTGCCAGCAGTTACTCACAGGGCACGGCTTTCTTT.

A few counts support this clone. The chain uses TRBV18 and TRBJ1-2, with a weak D call TRBD1 (6 bases). The CDR3 is made up of 17 amino acids. The ends were cut back, 1 base at V and 4 bases at J, with 19 bases in the middle. Germline V gives CDR1 KGHSH, CDR2 LQKENI. CDR3 region: CASSPQKGGIDSYGYTF. The CDR3 DNA reads TGTGCCAGCTCACCACAAAAAGGGGGAATCGACTCCTATGGCTACACCTTC.

The chain links TRBV5-1 to TRBJ2-7; 9 bases map to TRBD2. The trim removed 3 bases at V and 0 bases at J, leaving 7 bases unmatched. Germline V gene lookup returns CDR1 SGHRS and CDR2 YFSETQ. The CDR3 is 16 residues long. As DNA, the CDR3 is TGCGCCAGCAGCTCCCTAGCGGGACTGAGCTCCTACGAGCAGTACTTC. Its translation is CASSSLAGLSSYEQYF.

The rearrangement uses TRBV7-2 and TRBJ2-1; either TRBD1 or TRBD2 may supply D (5 bases each). Between the trimmed V and J ends, which lost 0 bases and 12 bases, there was a span of 15 bases. There are 14 residues in the CDR3. Germline CDR1 reads SGHTA; CDR2 reads FQGNSA. The CDR3 here is CASSLAGRGEGQFF. The CDR3 DNA follows: TGTGCCAGCAGCTTAGCGGGACGGGGAGAAGGGCAGTTCTTC.

This chain connects TRBV2 to TRBJ1-2; no reliable D call. Germline values: CDR1 SNHLY, CDR2 FYNNEI. The CDR3 consists of 14 residues. Trimming stripped 2 bases from V and 4 bases from J, with 11 bases between. Here the CDR3 DNA reads TGTGCCAGCAGTGAATTGAAGGACTCCTATGGCTACACCTTC. The encoded protein is CASSELKDSYGYTF.

The V gene is TRBV25-1, the J gene TRBJ2-7, with TRBD2 matching 7 bases. The CDR3 extends over 14 amino acids. Germline assignment: CDR1 MGHDK and CDR2 SYGVNS. Trimming removed 6 bases from V and 0 bases from J; junction bases left unmatched: 5. The CDR3 DNA reads as TGTGCCAGCAGCCTTAGCGGGTCCTCCTACGAGCAGTACTTC. Encoded protein: CASSLSGSSYEQYF.

V and J are TRBV5-4 and TRBJ1-1; the D is unclear. The V end lost 0 bases, the J end lost 6 bases, and 9 bases lay between the germline ends. The CDR3 totals 13 residues. Germline CDR1 and CDR2: SGHNT and YYREEE (reference sequence). CDR3 nucleotides: TGTGCCAGCAGCTTGGTGGGCGTCGCTGAAGCTTTCTTT. Its translation is CASSLVGVAEAFF.

V is TRBV15 and J is TRBJ2-7; 8 bases map to TRBD1. This CDR3 spans 13 amino acids. J was trimmed by 7 bases and V by 5 bases; bases with no gene match: 7. The germline V gene encodes CDR1 LNHNV and CDR2 YYDKDF (reference sequence). The CDR3 reads CATSFQGAREQYF. CDR3 DNA: TGTGCCACCAGCTTCCAGGGGGCAAGGGAGCAGTACTTC.

This rearrangement joins TRBV10-3 to TRBJ1-4, with 9 bases matching TRBD1. The CDR3 totals 13 residues. With V trimmed by 6 bases and J by 14 bases, 10 bases remained unmatched. Germline CDR1 and CDR2: ENHRY and SYGVKD. The DNA of the CDR3 is TGTGCCATCAGGGGACAGGGATCGACAAATCTGTTTTTT. This translates into CAIRGQGSTNLFF.

The V call is TRBV28, the J call TRBJ1-1, with D uncertain. With 3 bases removed from V and 5 bases from J, the gap between germline ends came to 7 bases. The CDR3 spans 12 residues. Germline CDR1 MDHEN, CDR2 SYDVKM. CDR3 in amino acids: CASSFLWTEAFF. The DNA of the CDR3 is TGTGCCAGCAGTTTTCTATGGACTGAAGCTTTCTTT.